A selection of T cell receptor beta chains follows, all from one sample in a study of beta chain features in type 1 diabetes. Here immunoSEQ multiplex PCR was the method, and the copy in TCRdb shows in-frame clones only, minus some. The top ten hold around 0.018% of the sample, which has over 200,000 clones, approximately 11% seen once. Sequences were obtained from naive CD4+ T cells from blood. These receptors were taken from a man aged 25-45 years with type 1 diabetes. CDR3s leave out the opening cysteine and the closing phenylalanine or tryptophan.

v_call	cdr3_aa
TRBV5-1	ASSLLAAGGPDTGELF
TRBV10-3	AIRTGGKTEAF
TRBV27	ASRTSGAETQY
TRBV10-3	AATDNYGYT
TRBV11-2	ASSPTSGGAYEQF
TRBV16	ASSQHTDTQY
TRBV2	ASSPRQVLSA
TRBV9	ASSPGLVSETQY
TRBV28	ASSLPGDSPLH
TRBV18	ASSPTGMNTEAF
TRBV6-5	ASRAGGPWNEQF
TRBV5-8	ASSLGGRNTEAF
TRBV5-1	ASSREEWSEAF
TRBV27	ASSQRDKVKQY
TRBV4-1	ASSPAGTGLSYEQY
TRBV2	ASSEARVANEQF
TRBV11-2	ASSTRTNTGELF
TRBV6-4	ASSRQGSGTDTQY
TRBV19	ASGQVNYGYT
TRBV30	AWSTTPGTGVSGNTIY
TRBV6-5	ASGRQVHQPQH
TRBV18	ASSQRQETQY
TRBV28	ASGGRDHEQY
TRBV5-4	ASSFQRYSTGTGNYGYT
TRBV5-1	ASSTGGEETQY
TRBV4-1	ASSQVLFETQY
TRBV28	ASSTPTGGNSPLH
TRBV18	ASSTGGRNEQF
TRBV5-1	ASSLAYREVGNQPQH
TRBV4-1	ASSATGLYSPLH
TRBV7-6	ASSFRQGATGELF
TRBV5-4	ASSSSTSGPYEQY
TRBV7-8	ASSLNPLRAKNIQY
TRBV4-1	ASSQPGQNQPQH
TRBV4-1	ASSPRPLADYNEQF
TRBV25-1	ASSEAGLNSPLH
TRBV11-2	ASSSFRGKLDTQY
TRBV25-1	ASSELGEDTEAF
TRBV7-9	ASSTSGQPQH
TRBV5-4	AMASGQETQY
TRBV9	ASSPGRGSYEQY
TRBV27	ASSPRTAYNEQF
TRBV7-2	ASSQDRGSTDTQY
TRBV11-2	ASSLEAGGYEQY
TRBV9	ASSARGSGYT
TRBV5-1	ASSLNPTDSNQPQH
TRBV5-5	ASSPVLGDYSPLH
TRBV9	ASSADGGDQPQH
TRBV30	AWSVQGWYGYT
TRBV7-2	ASSLNGPSNQPQH
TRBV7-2	ASSNGLASDIQY
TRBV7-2	ASSFDMQGRHEQY
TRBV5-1	ASSLDRGGNEQY